This T cell receptor beta chain is drawn from a study of blood T cell repertoires in COVID-19. Overall study context: Acute and convalescent COVID-19 specimens originated in the United States, Italy and Spain. Nucleic acid was either cDNA or gDNA, and it came from T cells, B-cell-depleted T cells, or PBMCs.

Per germline, CDR1 ENHRY and CDR2 SYGVKD. This CDR3 has 12 residues. With 0 bases removed from V and 7 bases from J, the gap between germline ends came to 3 bases. In this sample, this clone turned up once. As originally analysed: Using reference gene primer amplification, nucleated cell counts were estimated. Sequenced by immunoSEQ multiplex PCR; TCRdb stores in-frame clones only, minus some. V, J and clone size are those of that table, while D and trimming were read from the DNA. The sample contains around 100,000 clones, 90% to 95% of which appear only once. The chain recombines TRBV10-3 with TRBJ1-4; no firm D call. This TCR derives from a human donor in a cohort sampled during active COVID-19. The sample consisted of peripheral blood. CDR3: CAISESREKLFF. The DNA for the CDR3 is TGTGCCATCAGTGAGTCCCGTGAAAAACTGTTTTTT.